Listed below are T cell receptor beta chains from one sample, sequenced in a study of CD8+ T cells in alopecia areata. Some clones are missing from TCRdb's copy, which holds only in-frame ones; the method was immunoSEQ multiplex PCR. The sample includes around 160,000 clones, more than 75% of them seen just once. Source: CD8+ T cells sorted from blood, taken at week 0. These receptors came from a human donor with alopecia areata. Each CDR3 is given with its conserved first and last residue. Fields, in order: CDR3 length, J gene, V gene, CDR3 protein.

CDR3 length: 14; J gene: TRBJ2-7; V gene: TRBV7-9; CDR3 protein: CASSDTGVIGEQYF
CDR3 length: 14; J gene: TRBJ2-7; V gene: TRBV14; CDR3 protein: CASSLGGRSYEQYF
CDR3 length: 15; J gene: TRBJ2-7; V gene: TRBV9; CDR3 protein: CASSSAGQGPYEQYF
CDR3 length: 15; J gene: TRBJ2-3; V gene: TRBV19; CDR3 protein: CASSRDRGQTDTQYF
CDR3 length: 21; J gene: TRBJ1-1; V gene: TRBV27; CDR3 protein: CASRIGRGGRYKGKLTTEAFF
CDR3 length: 13; J gene: TRBJ2-3; V gene: TRBV29-1; CDR3 protein: CSVEGVSQDTQYF
CDR3 length: 15; J gene: TRBJ2-7; V gene: TRBV6-5; CDR3 protein: CASSYSKTPTYEQYF
CDR3 length: 10; J gene: TRBJ2-5; V gene: TRBV20-1; CDR3 protein: CSARAETQYF
CDR3 length: 13; J gene: TRBJ1-1; V gene: TRBV9; CDR3 protein: CASSVGSGTEAFF
CDR3 length: 15; J gene: TRBJ2-3; V gene: TRBV5-4; CDR3 protein: CASSGTSGESDTQYF
CDR3 length: 11; J gene: TRBJ2-7; V gene: TRBV7-9; CDR3 protein: CASTGAYEQYF
CDR3 length: 14; J gene: TRBJ2-7; V gene: TRBV2; CDR3 protein: CASADRGATGEQYF
CDR3 length: 16; J gene: TRBJ2-1; V gene: TRBV29-1; CDR3 protein: CSVPTSGDTSYNEQFF
CDR3 length: 12; J gene: TRBJ2-7; V gene: TRBV5-1; CDR3 protein: CASSPGTYEQYF
CDR3 length: 14; J gene: TRBJ2-7; V gene: TRBV27; CDR3 protein: CASSAGDSRYEQYF
CDR3 length: 14; J gene: TRBJ2-1; V gene: TRBV30; CDR3 protein: CAWSPEIRENEQFF
CDR3 length: 14; J gene: TRBJ1-3; V gene: TRBV27; CDR3 protein: CASSSTGSGNTIYF
CDR3 length: 11; J gene: TRBJ2-2; V gene: TRBV6-5; CDR3 protein: CAVWGSGELFF
CDR3 length: 13; J gene: TRBJ2-1; V gene: TRBV27; CDR3 protein: CASSFGGADEQFF
CDR3 length: 18; J gene: TRBJ2-5; V gene: TRBV2; CDR3 protein: CASSGKLAGVALQETQYF
CDR3 length: 15; J gene: TRBJ1-2; V gene: TRBV5-1; CDR3 protein: CASSALLRTGYGYTF
CDR3 length: 13; J gene: TRBJ2-6; V gene: TRBV30; CDR3 protein: CALDSAGANVLTF
CDR3 length: 14; J gene: TRBJ2-3; V gene: TRBV14; CDR3 protein: CASSQEFLTGTQYF
CDR3 length: 15; J gene: TRBJ2-1; V gene: TRBV10-1; CDR3 protein: CASSRDFSSYNEQFF
CDR3 length: 12; J gene: TRBJ2-2; V gene: TRBV9; CDR3 protein: CASSVGTGELFF
CDR3 length: 13; J gene: TRBJ2-1; V gene: TRBV7-9; CDR3 protein: CASSLSFYNEQFF
CDR3 length: 16; J gene: TRBJ2-7; V gene: TRBV4-1; CDR3 protein: CASSQDHKGGSYEQYF
CDR3 length: 13; J gene: TRBJ2-7; V gene: TRBV2; CDR3 protein: CASSDPETYEQYF